Reported below is one TCR beta chain. Its antigen is as yet unknown. The CDR3 covers 16 residues. Germline V CDR1 and CDR2: LNHNV, YYDKDF (reference sequence). With 3 bases removed from V and 8 bases from J, the gap between germline ends came to 22 bases. TCR beta CDR3 regions were amplified from RNA. The TCR CDR3 first-round RT-PCR relied on the HTBI primer set. From the multiplex PCR reads, TCRdb called clonotypes with MiXCR, one entry per CDR3 protein. The sample lists approximately 58,000 distinct CDR3 sequences, just under 50% occurring once. The data originate from a study of T cells in Graves' hyperthyroidism and ophthalmopathy. Study overall: Before treatment of any kind, peripheral blood was taken at initial diagnosis.

Notes on the study in general: It was a median about seven months before onset that the model predicted ophthalmopathy. Most clonotypes expanded in thyroid above 0.001 were likewise present in blood. Separating ophthalmopathy from stable hyperthyroidism was achieved by a 13 V-J model.

The V call is TRBV15, the J call TRBJ1-2; D remains unclear. Input material: blood. The source is a woman aged 25 to 39 with Graves' ophthalmopathy. The CDR3 DNA sequence: TGTGCCACCAGCAGCGAAGCTAGTGGGAAGGTGGAAGGCTACACCTTC. This gives the protein CATSSEASGKVEGYTF.